This TCR beta chain was sequenced for a study of blood T cell repertoires in COVID-19. Background on the study: Donors in the United States, Italy and Spain gave samples during acute or convalescent COVID-19.

Trimming cost V 3 bases and J 10 bases, with 18 bases left between them. CDR3 length: 14 residues. The germline CDR1 and CDR2 sequences are SGDLS and YYNGEE. In this sample, this clone turned up once. The protocol was immunoSEQ multiplex PCR, while the TCRdb copy is restricted to in-frame clones and leaves out a portion. The table includes about 60,000 clones, roughly 85% detected once. This clonotype was sampled from a human donor in a cohort sampled during active COVID-19. This chain uses TRBV9 with TRBJ2-3; a possible D gene is TRBD1 (5 bases). Sequencing was performed on peripheral blood. The CDR3 reads CASSATPQGRAQYF. The CDR3 DNA follows: TGTGCCAGCAGCGCCACCCCCCAGGGTAGGGCGCAGTATTTT.